Described below is a single T cell receptor (beta chain) sequence and its context. Its target is unknown. Using immunoSEQ multiplex PCR, the repertoire was profiled, and TCRdb retains in-frame clones only, with some absent. This table has 65,000 or so clones, 84% appearing once. This CDR3 spans 14 amino acids. The junction had 2 bases not matched to a gene; V was cut back by 5 bases and J by 4 bases. Germline loops: CDR1 SGHVS, CDR2 FNYEAQ. This record belongs to a study of T cell responses to AZD1222 COVID-19 vaccine. Overall study findings and caveats: It was only after the peak T cell response that any repertoires were sampled. Recipients of AZD1222 seropositive at baseline numbered only 5 or 6. Nearly half of spike-specific TCRs reportedly target variant regions that are unmutated in the B.1.351 and B.1.1.7 variants.

The chain is built from TRBV7-6 and TRBJ2-1; 10 bases agree with TRBD1. This sequence originates from an adult in good health. The sequenced sample was peripheral blood, obtained on day 0 of AZD1222 vaccination. CDR3 sequence: CASSPGQGYNEQFF. Here the CDR3 DNA reads TGTGCCAGCAGCCCGGGACAGGGGTACAATGAGCAGTTCTTC.